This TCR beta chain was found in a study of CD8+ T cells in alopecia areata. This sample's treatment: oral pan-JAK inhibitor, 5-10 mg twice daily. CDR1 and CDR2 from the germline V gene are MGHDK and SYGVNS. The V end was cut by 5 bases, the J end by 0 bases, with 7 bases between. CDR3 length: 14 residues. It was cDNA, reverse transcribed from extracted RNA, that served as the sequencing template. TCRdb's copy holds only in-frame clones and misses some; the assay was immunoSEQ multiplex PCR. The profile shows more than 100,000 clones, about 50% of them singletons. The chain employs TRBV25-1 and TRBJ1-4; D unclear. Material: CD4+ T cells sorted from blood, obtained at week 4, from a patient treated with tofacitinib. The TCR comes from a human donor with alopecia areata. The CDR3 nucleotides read TGTGCCAGCAGTCGGACGGCAACTAATGAAAAACTGTTTTTT. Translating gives CASSRTATNEKLFF.